These T cell receptor beta chains were read from a single sample in a study of response to subunit inactivated influenza vaccine. TCRdb re-called the RT-PCR reads with MiXCR, one entry per CDR3 protein. This sample has some 520,000 distinct CDR3 sequences, with approximately 17% found just once. The material sequenced was CD4+ T cells sorted from PBMCs, taken 23 to 25 months after vaccination. Receptors were obtained from a man between 50 and 70 years old who received an inactivated influenza vaccine. CDR3s leave out the opening cysteine and the closing phenylalanine or tryptophan. D genes are given only for firm matches.

d_call: NA
j_call: TRBJ2-1
v_call: TRBV10-3
cdr3_aa: AISESDYGYNNEQF

d_call: NA
j_call: TRBJ1-6
v_call: TRBV29-1
cdr3_aa: SAQGEGNSPLH

d_call: NA
j_call: TRBJ1-5
v_call: TRBV20-1
cdr3_aa: SARRDEYSNQPQH

d_call: TRBD1
j_call: TRBJ2-3
v_call: TRBV12-3/TRBV12-4
cdr3_aa: ASSFRETGYLATQY

d_call: TRBD1
j_call: TRBJ2-2
v_call: TRBV12-3/TRBV12-4
cdr3_aa: ASRGTGNTGELF

d_call: NA
j_call: TRBJ1-3
v_call: TRBV7-2
cdr3_aa: ASSPEAFSGNTIY

d_call: NA
j_call: TRBJ1-5
v_call: TRBV25-1
cdr3_aa: ASSDSSGNQPQH

d_call: NA
j_call: TRBJ2-2
v_call: TRBV4-3
cdr3_aa: ASSQALNTGELF

d_call: NA
j_call: TRBJ1-6
v_call: TRBV20-1
cdr3_aa: SASRQDSPLH

d_call: NA
j_call: TRBJ2-3
v_call: TRBV2
cdr3_aa: ASSVSVRTDTQY

d_call: NA
j_call: TRBJ2-1
v_call: TRBV27
cdr3_aa: ASRSRGYNEQF

d_call: TRBD1
j_call: TRBJ1-2
v_call: TRBV25-1
cdr3_aa: ASKGQGPRGYT

d_call: TRBD1
j_call: TRBJ2-1
v_call: TRBV29-1
cdr3_aa: SVDRQGYEQF

d_call: NA
j_call: TRBJ2-7
v_call: TRBV20-1
cdr3_aa: SARDLPGSYEQY

d_call: NA
j_call: TRBJ1-1
v_call: TRBV6-2/TRBV6-3
cdr3_aa: AITRGPTEAF

d_call: NA
j_call: TRBJ2-3
v_call: TRBV10-1
cdr3_aa: ASRHFGTGAPRADTQY

d_call: TRBD1
j_call: TRBJ2-7
v_call: TRBV20-1
cdr3_aa: SARSPGQAYEQY